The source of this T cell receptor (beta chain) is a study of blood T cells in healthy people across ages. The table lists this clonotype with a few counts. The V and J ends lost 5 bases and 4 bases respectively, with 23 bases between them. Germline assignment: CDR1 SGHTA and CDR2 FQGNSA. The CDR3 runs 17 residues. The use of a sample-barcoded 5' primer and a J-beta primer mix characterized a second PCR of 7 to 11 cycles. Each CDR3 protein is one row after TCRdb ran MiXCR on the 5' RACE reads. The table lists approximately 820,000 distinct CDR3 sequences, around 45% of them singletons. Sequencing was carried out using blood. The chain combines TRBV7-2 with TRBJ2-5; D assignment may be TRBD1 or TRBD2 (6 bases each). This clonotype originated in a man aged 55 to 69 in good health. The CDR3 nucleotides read TGTGCCAGCAGCCCTGGGCATGGAAGAGAGGGGGGAGAGACCCAGTACTTC. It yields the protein CASSPGHGREGGETQYF.